These 7 T cell receptor beta chains came from one sample sequenced in a study of blood T cells in healthy people across ages. The use of a sample-barcoded 5' primer and a J-beta primer mix characterized a second PCR of about 7 to 12 cycles. Each CDR3 protein is one row after TCRdb ran MiXCR on the 5' RACE reads. The sample has approximately 2,000,000 distinct CDR3 sequences; about 39% are singletons. Sequenced sample: blood. The receptor set was obtained from a human donor in good health.

V usage is TRBV5-1 and J usage is TRBJ1-2; tentatively, D is TRBD1 (5 bases). Germline V gene data show CDR1 as SGHRS and CDR2 as YFSETQ. The CDR3 spans 15 residues. The V end lost 0 bases, the J end lost 8 bases, and 17 bases lay between the germline ends. The CDR3, as DNA: TGCGCCAGCAGCTTGGAACTAAGGGGTAATAGCGGCTACACCTTC. It codes for CASSLELRGNSGYTF.

This clonotype was observed a few times. The chain has TRBV12-3 or TRBV12-4 and TRBJ1-5; a possible D gene is TRBD1 (5 bases). Trimming took 3 bases from V and 10 from J, leaving 16 bases between them. This CDR3 has 14 residues. In nucleotides, the CDR3 is TGTGCCAGCAGTTTGGACATCGCTCTAGGACCCCAGCATTTT. Protein product: CASSLDIALGPQHF.

This clonotype turned up a few times. The junction shows a germline mismatch at one end, possibly a read error. The gene calls are TRBV9 and TRBJ2-3; the D is unclear. CDR1 is SGDLS, CDR2 YYNGEE, per germline. This CDR3 comprises 17 residues. CDR3 DNA sequence: TGTGTCAGCAGCGTCCCCGCAGGACCCGAGCTCACAGATACGCAGTATTTT. Translated, it gives CVSSVPAGPELTDTQYF.

The rearrangement uses TRBV12-3 or TRBV12-4 and TRBJ2-1, with D unclear. The ends were cut back, 3 bases at V and 0 bases at J, with 9 bases in the middle. CDR3 length: 15 amino acids. DNA for the CDR3: TGTGCCAGCAGTTTCACGGATGGCTCCTACAATGAGCAGTTCTTC. It specifies CASSFTDGSYNEQFF.

This clonotype was seen just once. J is TRBJ2-1 and V is TRBV20-1; 11 nucleotides line up with TRBD2. Germline CDR1 and CDR2: DFQATT and SNEGSKA (reference sequence). J was trimmed by 8 bases and V by 0 bases; bases with no gene match: 9. The CDR3 length is 16 residues. In DNA form, the CDR3 reads TGCAGTGCTAGAGAAAATAGCGGGGGGGCCGTTCATGAGCAGTTCTTC. Amino acid sequence: CSARENSGGAVHEQFF.

The chain recombines TRBV7-3 with TRBJ2-5; 8 nucleotides match TRBD2. Losses at the gene ends were 4 bases for V and 1 base for J; bases not matched to a gene: 23. This CDR3 region has 21 residues. CDR1 is SGHTA, CDR2 FQGTGA, per germline. Here the CDR3 reads CASSSLPPGGGSGASQETQYF. CDR3 sequence (DNA): TGTGCCAGCAGCTCCCTACCTCCCGGGGGGGGTAGCGGGGCCTCCCAAGAGACCCAGTACTTC.

This sequence joins TRBV20-1 and TRBJ1-2; 9 nucleotides align to TRBD1. This CDR3 has 19 amino acids. The V and J ends lost 3 bases and 8 bases, in that order; junction bases with no gene match: 25. Germline lookup yields CDR1 DFQATT and CDR2 SNEGSKA (reference sequence). The CDR3 DNA follows: TGCAGTGCTAGTCAAAGAGGGTCCTTCACGGGACAGGGAGAATGGGGCTACACCTTC. Translation: CSASQRGSFTGQGEWGYTF.